The entry below describes one T cell receptor (beta chain). It lacks a known antigen. No conserved phenylalanine or tryptophan ends this CDR3, so it is likely a read error. This sample is drawn from a study of healthy donors' naive CD4 and CD8 T cells (dated by TCRdb to 2015 to 2017). A note on the overall study: Donor selection covered three age groups (20-25, 40-50 and 60-70 years) with about 6 people in each, and the resulting cohort had a mean age of approximately 43 and was half female. Peripheral blood mononuclear cells were obtained from 15 to 20 unrelated, healthy individuals. For TCR alpha, a new primer set was designed to cover all functional IMGT alpha gene variants, and all other steps followed the beta-chain workflow. To examine how TCR variation is linked to lineage commitment, the study sequenced rearranged TCR alpha and beta chains from naive CD4+ and CD8+ T cells. Donors were HLA-typed by sequencing at HLA-A, -B, -C, -DRB1, -DQB1 and -DPB1 using the SBTexcellerator protocol, an ABI3130xl analyzer and SBTengine software.

The sequencer was a 454 GS FLX Titanium. A previously published linear amplification protocol was used to build TCR libraries from around 470 ng of total RNA. Sequencing was carried out on the Roche/454 Genome Sequencer using Titanium chemistry. From the authors' description of their analysis: From about five of the healthy donors, a total of about 78,000 rearranged TCR alpha transcripts were sequenced. Duplicate transcripts were removed, and each unique TCR clonotype was defined by its CDR3 junction following IMGT nomenclature. Using logistic regression in R 2.13.0, the researchers modeled CD4 versus CD8 status as a function of V and J genes, with an adjustment for donor effects and a Bonferroni correction for multiple testing. TCRdb reran the public reads through fastp at Q25 and MiXCR, keeping productive beta chains. CDR3 protein duplicates are merged, each entry listing the most common genes and DNA. The V and J calls and clone size come from TCRdb's table, not from the authors' own analysis. The sample contains roughly 200,000 distinct CDR3 sequences, about 70% of them found a single time. Of the sample, roughly 2.4% falls within the top ten clones.

Findings and caveats that apply to the study as a whole: The study did not directly address possible repertoire bias arising from homeostatic proliferation of naive T cells. Alpha and beta chains were sequenced in bulk and could not be paired, so combined chain effects were not evaluated. Most V and J gene segments were reportedly biased between naive CD4+ and CD8+ cells, consistently across donors and independent of HLA genotype. Roughly an eighth of the variance in CD4/CD8 propensity appeared to be explained jointly by V genes, J genes and CDR3 charge, in a largely additive manner. In both chains, CD4+ lineage was linked to a positively charged CDR3, whereas CD8+ lineage was linked to a negatively charged CDR3.

Cells with a CD4+CD8-CD45RO-CD45RA+ profile were isolated by FACS and defined as naive CD4+ T cells, and those with a CD8+CD4-CD45RA+CD27bright profile were defined as naive CD8+ T cells. Sorting used antibodies against CD4 (RPA-T4), CD8 (SK1), CD27 (O323), CD45RA (HI100) and CD45RO (UCHL1). Both ends counted, the CDR3 spans 15 residues. Only CDR3 DNA remains: 45 bases, in frame from the first base. CDR1 and CDR2 are drawn from the germline V gene (reference sequence): SGHNT, YYREEE. This sequence uses TRBV5-4 and TRBJ2-2, and TRBD1 matches 7 of the central bases. The sequence was obtained from a pool of human donors in good health; the sample pools cells from several healthy donors. Sequences were obtained from naive CD4+ and CD8+ T cells sorted from blood, pooled from several donors. Explained via the paper, the cell subset or site label denotes: FACS-sorted naive CD4+ (CD45RO-CD45RA+) and naive CD8+ (CD45RA+CD27bright) T cells. CDR3 loop: CASSWTGGNTGELFL. The base sequence is TGCGCCAGCAGCTGGACAGGAGGGAACACCGGGGAGCTGTTTTTG.